This record concerns one TCR beta chain sequence. Data came from immunoSEQ multiplex PCR; TCRdb stores just in-frame clones and leaves some out. This sample yields over 75,000 clones, of which approximately 96% are seen a single time; approximately 0.3% belongs to the top ten. Trimming took 0 bases from V and 0 from J; bases not matched to a gene: 1. This CDR3 comprises 14 residues. Per germline, CDR1 GTSNPN and CDR2 SVGIG (reference sequence). These data come from a study of technical replicates of blood from several donors. The V call is TRBV30, the J call TRBJ2-7, with 8 positions matching TRBD1. The receptor was isolated from a human donor in good health. Sequenced sample: T cells isolated from PBMCs. CDR3 amino acids: CAWSVGTGSYEQYF. DNA of the CDR3: TGTGCCTGGAGTGTAGGGACAGGCTCCTACGAGCAGTACTTC.